The 12 T cell receptor beta chains presented below share a single source sample, sequenced in a study of post-analysis software for immune sequencing data (dated by TCRdb to between 2015 and 2016). What the authors observed across the whole study: Significantly higher frequencies in patients than in controls were found for five TRBV segments, including TRBV5-6, TRBV5-1 and TRBV20-1.

No cognate antigen is known for these TCRs. The library was built by means of PCR. The sample was run on an Illumina HiSeq 2500. To reduce PCR and sequencing biases, unique molecular identifiers were built into the TCR beta cDNA libraries. Clones were called with MiXCR by TCRdb after fastp trimmed the public reads at Q25, and only in-frame beta chains were retained. Under each unique CDR3 protein, matching rows form one entry showing the most common genes and DNA. Here the sample has 750,000 to 950,000 distinct CDR3 sequences; 40% to 55% occur a single time. 4.9% of the sample belongs to the ten largest clones. Sequenced sample: blood. All receptors derive from a girl between 5 and 17 years old with multiple sclerosis.

This clonotype was seen a few times. This chain uses TRBV6-5 with TRBJ2-7; D may be TRBD2 (5 bases). Between the trimmed V and J ends, which lost 4 bases and 7 bases, there was a span of 11 bases. Per the germline V gene, CDR1 is MNHEY and CDR2 is SVGAGI. CDR3 length: 12 residues. The CDR3 protein is CASSSLSGEQYF. The DNA of the CDR3 is TGTGCCAGCAGTTCTCTTTCGGGAGAGCAGTACTTC.

The V call is TRBV4-3, the J call TRBJ2-7; D unresolved. V was clipped by 4 bases and J by 3 bases, with 16 bases between them. This CDR3 spans 15 amino acids. Germline V lookup: CDR1 LGHNA, CDR2 YSLEER. The CDR3 reads CASSPSPPGLYEQYF. The CDR3 DNA follows: TGCGCCAGCAGCCCGTCTCCCCCGGGTCTCTACGAGCAGTACTTC.

This clonotype was observed a few times. This rearrangement joins TRBV12-3 or TRBV12-4 to TRBJ1-1; D gene unclear. V was cut by 7 bases and J by 5 bases, with 11 bases left in between. This CDR3 has 12 amino acids. DNA for the CDR3: TGTGCCAGCACCCGCGGTAGGACTGAAGCTTTCTTT. This encodes CASTRGRTEAFF.

The chain joins TRBV9 to TRBJ2-7; the D call may be TRBD1 or TRBD2 (5 bases each). The CDR3 is 12 amino acids. V was trimmed by 8 bases and J by 3 bases, leaving 12 bases between them. Germline lookup yields CDR1 SGDLS and CDR2 YYNGEE. CDR3 protein: CASGDGDYEQYF. CDR3 DNA: TGTGCCAGTGGGGACGGCGACTACGAGCAGTACTTC. The full variable domain, rest sourced from reference TRBV9 and TRBJ2-7, is DSGVTQTPKHLITATGQRVTLRCSPRSGDLSVYWYQQSLDQGLQFLIQYYNGEERAKGNILERFSAQQFPDLHSELNLSSLELGDSALYFCASGDGDYEQYFGPGTRLTVT.

The chain links TRBV20-1 to TRBJ1-2; 8 bases agree with TRBD1. The trim removed 5 bases at V and 0 bases at J, leaving 5 bases unmatched. Looked up from germline, CDR1 is DFQATT and CDR2 is SNEGSKA (reference sequence). The CDR3 totals 14 residues. Here the CDR3 DNA reads TGCAGTGCTTTAACAGGGGGGGCTAACTATGGCTACACCTTC. Encoded protein: CSALTGGANYGYTF.

Comments on this clonotype: Here the CDR3 omits its conserved ending phenylalanine or tryptophan, so a read error is the likely source. The DNA for the CDR3 is TGTGCCAGCTCAAAGACTAGCGGGAGGGCCTCTAGAACAGATACGCAGTATTCC. Its translation is CASSKTSGRASRTDTQYS. The chain recombines TRBV12-3 or TRBV12-4 with TRBJ2-3, with 14 bases lining up with TRBD2. This CDR3 has 18 amino acids. The J segment lost 3 bases and the V segment lost 8 bases, leaving 13 bases of the junction unmatched.

CDR3 DNA sequence: TGTGCCAGCAGCTTAAGTACACAGCCCGCAGATACGCAGTATTTT. This gives the protein CASSLSTQPADTQYF. The chain recombines TRBV7-8 with TRBJ2-3; D not certain. Germline-derived CDR1 and CDR2 are SGHVS and FQNEAQ. V lost 2 bases and J lost 4, with 13 bases in between. There are 15 residues in the CDR3.

With regard to this clonotype: A read error may account for a junction end that differs from germline. The V and J genes are TRBV28 and TRBJ2-1, with a tentative D call TRBD1 (6 bases). CDR1 MDHEN and CDR2 SYDVKM come from the germline V gene. This CDR3 region has 15 residues. CDR3 DNA: TGTGCCAGCAAAGCCCGGGACAACCCGTACAGTGAGCAGTTCTTC. Encoded protein: CASKARDNPYSEQFF. The full variable domain, its missing parts supplied by reference TRBV28 and TRBJ2-1, is DVKVTQSSRYLVKRTGEKVFLECVQDMDHENMFWYRQDPGLGLRLIYFSYDVKMKEKGDIPEGYSVSREKKERFSLILESASTNQTSMYLCASKARDNPYSEQFFGPGTRLTVL.

The CDR3 sequence: CASSRGRNWDTQYF. The CDR3 DNA follows: TGTGCCAGCAGCCGAGGACGCAACTGGGATACGCAGTATTTT. The rearrangement joins TRBV9 to TRBJ2-3; D remains unclear. Germline assignment: CDR1 SGDLS and CDR2 YYNGEE. V lost 4 bases and J 6 bases, leaving 15 bases between the germline ends. The CDR3 has 14 residues.

The CDR3 here is CASSRQGQGANEKLFF. The CDR3 DNA is TGTGCCAGCAGTCGCCAAGGACAGGGGGCGAATGAAAAACTGTTTTTT. The V and J genes are TRBV6-5 and TRBJ1-4; 11 nucleotides line up with TRBD1. The CDR3 runs 16 residues. Trimming cost V 5 bases and J 5 bases; bases outside gene matches: 7. Germline V gives CDR1 MNHEY, CDR2 SVGAGI.

CDR3 DNA: TGTGCCAGCACCCCCAGGGGAGCAGGGAGGTGGCACGAGCAGTACTTC. It specifies CASTPRGAGRWHEQYF. The chain combines TRBV27 with TRBJ2-4; D may correspond to TRBD1 or TRBD2 (6 bases each). The end of the DNA fits TRBJ2-7 better, so the J call may be wrong. The germline V gene encodes CDR1 MNHEY and CDR2 SMNVEV (reference sequence). This CDR3 comprises 16 residues.

The V call is TRBV12-3 or TRBV12-4, the J call TRBJ2-7, with D tentatively TRBD1 (5 bases). The V end lost 6 bases, the J end lost 3 bases, and 15 bases lay between the germline ends. CDR3 length equals 14 residues. The CDR3 nucleotides read TGTGCCAGCAGCTCAGGGCCGTCAAACTACGAGCAGTACTTC. Translated, it gives CASSSGPSNYEQYF.